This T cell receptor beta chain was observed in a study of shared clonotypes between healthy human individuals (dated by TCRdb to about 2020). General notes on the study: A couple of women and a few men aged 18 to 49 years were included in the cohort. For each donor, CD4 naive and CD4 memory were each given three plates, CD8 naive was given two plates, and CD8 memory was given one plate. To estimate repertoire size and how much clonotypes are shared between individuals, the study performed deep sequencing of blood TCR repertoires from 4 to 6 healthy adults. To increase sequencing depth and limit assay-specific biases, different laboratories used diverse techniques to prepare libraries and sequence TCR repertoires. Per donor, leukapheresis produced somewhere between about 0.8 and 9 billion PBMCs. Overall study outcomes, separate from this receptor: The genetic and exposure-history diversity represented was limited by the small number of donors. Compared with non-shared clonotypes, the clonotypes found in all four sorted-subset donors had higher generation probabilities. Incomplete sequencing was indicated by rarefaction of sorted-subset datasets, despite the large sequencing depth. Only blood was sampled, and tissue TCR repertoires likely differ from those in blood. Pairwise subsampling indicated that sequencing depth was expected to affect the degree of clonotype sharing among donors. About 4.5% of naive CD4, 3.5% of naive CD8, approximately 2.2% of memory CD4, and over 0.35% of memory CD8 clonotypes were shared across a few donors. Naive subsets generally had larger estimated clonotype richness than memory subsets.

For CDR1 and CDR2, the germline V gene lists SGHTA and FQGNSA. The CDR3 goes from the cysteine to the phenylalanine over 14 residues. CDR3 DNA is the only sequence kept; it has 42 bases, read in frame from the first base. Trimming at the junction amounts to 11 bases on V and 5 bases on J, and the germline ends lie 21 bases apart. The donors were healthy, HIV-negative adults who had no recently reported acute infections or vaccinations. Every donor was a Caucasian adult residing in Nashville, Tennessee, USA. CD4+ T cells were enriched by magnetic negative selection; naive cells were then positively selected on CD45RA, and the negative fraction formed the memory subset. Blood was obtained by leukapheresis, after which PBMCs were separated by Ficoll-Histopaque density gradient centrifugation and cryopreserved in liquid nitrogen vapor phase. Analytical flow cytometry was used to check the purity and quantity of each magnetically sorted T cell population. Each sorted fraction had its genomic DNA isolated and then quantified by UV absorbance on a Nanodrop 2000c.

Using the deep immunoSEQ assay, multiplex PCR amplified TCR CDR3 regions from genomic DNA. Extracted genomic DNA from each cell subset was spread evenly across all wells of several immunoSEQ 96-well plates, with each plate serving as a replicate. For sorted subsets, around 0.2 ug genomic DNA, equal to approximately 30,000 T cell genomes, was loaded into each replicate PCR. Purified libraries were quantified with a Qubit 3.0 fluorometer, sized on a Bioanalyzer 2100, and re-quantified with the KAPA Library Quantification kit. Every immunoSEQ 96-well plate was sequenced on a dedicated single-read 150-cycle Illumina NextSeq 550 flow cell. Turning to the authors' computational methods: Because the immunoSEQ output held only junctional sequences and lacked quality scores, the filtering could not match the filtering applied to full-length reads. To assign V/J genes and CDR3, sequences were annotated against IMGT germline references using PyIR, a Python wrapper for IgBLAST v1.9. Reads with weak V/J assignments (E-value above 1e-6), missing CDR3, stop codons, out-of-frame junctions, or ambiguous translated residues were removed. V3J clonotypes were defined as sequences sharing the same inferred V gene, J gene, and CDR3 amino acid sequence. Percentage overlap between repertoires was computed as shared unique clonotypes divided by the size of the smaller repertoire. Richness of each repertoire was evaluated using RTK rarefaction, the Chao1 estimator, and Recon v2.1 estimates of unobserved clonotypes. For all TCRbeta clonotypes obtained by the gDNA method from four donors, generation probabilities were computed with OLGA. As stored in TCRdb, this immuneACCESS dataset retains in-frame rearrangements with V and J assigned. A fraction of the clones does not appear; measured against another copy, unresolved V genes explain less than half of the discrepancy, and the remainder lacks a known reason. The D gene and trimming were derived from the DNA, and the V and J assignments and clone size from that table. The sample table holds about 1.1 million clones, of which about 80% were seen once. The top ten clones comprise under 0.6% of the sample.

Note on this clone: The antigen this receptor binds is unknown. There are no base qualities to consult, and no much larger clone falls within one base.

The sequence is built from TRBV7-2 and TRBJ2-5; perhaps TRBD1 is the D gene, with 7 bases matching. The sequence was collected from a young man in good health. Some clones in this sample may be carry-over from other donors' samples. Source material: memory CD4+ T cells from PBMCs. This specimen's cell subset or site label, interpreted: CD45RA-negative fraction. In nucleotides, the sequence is TGTGCCTCCTCGCCCACAGGGGCGGGGGAGACCCAGTACTTC. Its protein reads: CASSPTGAGETQYF. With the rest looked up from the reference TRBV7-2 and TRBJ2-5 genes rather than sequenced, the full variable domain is GAGVSQSPSNKVTEKGKDVELRCDPISGHTALYWYRQSLGQGLEFLIYFQGNSAPDKSGLPSDRFSAERTGGSVSTLTIQRTQQEDSAVYLCASSPTGAGETQYFGPGTRLLVL.